This T cell receptor (beta chain) was identified during a study of T-cell reconstitution after alpha-beta-depleted transplantation in children. Study-level findings and limits: At day 60, the high TCRbeta diversity found in some patients originated from recipient T cells and thymic progenitors that had survived.

Unique molecular identifiers tagged the TCRbeta library. A single record per CDR3 protein comes from TCRdb applying MiXCR to the PCR reads. The table records a few hundred thousand distinct CDR3 sequences, roughly 30% of them present only once. Concerning this clonotype: Its target is unknown.

Sequencing used PBMCs, obtained before TCRalphabeta/CD19-depleted stem cell transplant. The sequence derives from a boy younger than two with Wiskott-Aldrich syndrome, due to receive a stem cell transplant.

CDR3 sequence: CASSPLRDRNYGYTF. The CDR3 DNA follows: TGTGCCAGCTCACCACTGAGGGATAGGAACTATGGCTACACCTTC. This rearrangement joins TRBV18 to TRBJ1-2; D not certain. The CDR3 loop spans 15 amino acids. Germline loops: CDR1 KGHSH, CDR2 LQKENI. Trimming shortened V by 1 base and J by 2 bases, and 11 bases separated the two germline ends.